The 22 T cell receptor beta chains listed next were all sequenced from one sample in a study of blood T cell repertoires in COVID-19. Sequenced by immunoSEQ multiplex PCR; TCRdb stores in-frame clones only, minus some. Of fewer than 250,000 clones listed, 83% are singletons. Material: peripheral blood. The receptor set was obtained from a human donor in a cohort sampled during active COVID-19.

This clone was seen at least ten times. The rearrangement uses TRBV11-2 and TRBJ2-2; tentatively, D is TRBD2 (6 bases). The V gene's germline CDR1 is SGHAT and CDR2 FQNNGV. The V gene lost 1 base and the J gene lost 2 bases, with 8 bases spanning the gap. The CDR3 runs to 15 residues. CDR3 sequence (DNA): TGTGCCAGCAGCTTAGCGGGGACTAACACCGGGGAGCTGTTTTTT. Translated: CASSLAGTNTGELFF.

This clone was counted a few times. This chain links TRBV7-6 with TRBJ1-3; no clear D gene. Trimming stripped 5 bases from V and 0 bases from J, with 14 bases between. This CDR3 has 16 residues. CDR1 is SGHVS and CDR2 is FNYEAQ in the germline V gene. CDR3 bases: TGTGCCAGCAGCCCAGTGCTGTGGAGCTCTGGAAACACCATATATTTT. It encodes CASSPVLWSSGNTIYF. Based on the CDR3 plus reference TRBV7-6 and TRBJ1-3, the full variable domain is GAGVSQSPRYKVTKRGQDVALRCDPISGHVSLYWYRQALGQGPEFLTYFNYEAQQDKSGLPNDRFSAERPEGSISTLTIQRTEQRDSAMYRCASSPVLWSSGNTIYFGEGSWLTVV.

This clone was observed a single time. The chain recombines TRBV18 with TRBJ2-1; 7 bases line up with TRBD2. The germline V gene encodes CDR1 KGHSH and CDR2 LQKENI. J lost 0 bases, V lost 4 bases, and 9 bases had no gene match. CDR3 length: 17 amino acids. CDR3 coding DNA: TGTGCCAGCTCACGCGATCTCGGGGGGAGCTCCTACAATGAGCAGTTCTTC. Amino acid sequence: CASSRDLGGSSYNEQFF.

This clone has only one observation. This chain connects TRBV5-1 to TRBJ2-1, with 9 bases matching TRBD1. The junction had 14 bases not matched to a gene; V was cut back by 4 bases and J by 12 bases. From germline, CDR1 is SGHRS and CDR2 YFSETQ. The CDR3 contains 15 residues. This chain's CDR3 is CASSPGQGGDTAQFF. The CDR3 nucleotides are TGCGCCAGCAGCCCGGGACAGGGAGGCGACACCGCGCAGTTCTTC.

The gene calls are TRBV15 and TRBJ1-5, with D possibly matching TRBD1 (6 bases). The CDR3 sequence is 14 residues long. Trimming took 5 bases from V and 9 from J, leaving 17 bases between them. Germline V gives CDR1 LNHNV, CDR2 YYDKDF (reference sequence). In nucleotides, the CDR3 is TGTGCCACCAGCCCTAGTGGGGGCCCCCTGCCCCAGCATTTT. It encodes CATSPSGGPLPQHF.

The chain couples TRBV13 to TRBJ1-2; D is ambiguous. This CDR3 has 15 residues. Trimming removed 2 bases from V and 1 base from J, with 11 bases in between. Germline V lookup: CDR1 PRHDT, CDR2 FYEKMQ (reference sequence). CDR3 sequence (DNA): TGTGCCAGCAGCTTACCGGCGGGGATTAACTATGGCTACACCTTC. Amino acid sequence: CASSLPAGINYGYTF.

V is TRBV11-2 and J is TRBJ2-1; D uncertain. Deletions cut 3 bases from V and 8 bases from J, with 11 bases between. CDR1 and CDR2 from the germline V gene are SGHAT and FQNNGV. CDR3 length: 13 residues. The CDR3 coding sequence is TGTGCCAGCAGCTTGGGCAGCTCCCATGAGCAGTTCTTC. Protein sequence: CASSLGSSHEQFF.

The chain recombines TRBV5-6 with TRBJ2-3; D is perhaps TRBD1 (5 bases). The CDR3 is 13 amino acids. Germline loops: CDR1 SGHDT, CDR2 YYEEEE. V shed 4 bases and J shed 2 bases, with 8 bases lying between them. The CDR3 sequence: CASSPDTTDTQYF. The DNA for the CDR3 is TGTGCCAGCAGCCCGGACACCACAGATACGCAGTATTTT.

This chain joins TRBV6-5 and TRBJ2-2, with TRBD1 identical over 7 bases. The germline V gene has CDR1 MNHEY and CDR2 SVGAGI. This CDR3 has 14 amino acids. The trim removed 5 bases at V and 7 bases at J, leaving 7 bases unmatched. For the CDR3, the DNA is TGTGCCAGCAGTACCGGGACAGCAATCGGGGAGCTGTTTTTT. It translates to CASSTGTAIGELFF.

This sequence joins TRBV6-5 and TRBJ2-7, with 11 bases fitting TRBD1. V lost 2 bases and J lost 5; bases outside the gene matches: 8. The CDR3 extends over 16 amino acids. Germline CDR1 is MNHEY and CDR2 is SVGAGI. CDR3 sequence (DNA): TGTGCCAGCAGTTACACCCTGGGACAGGGGGTCCACGAGCAGTACTTC. Translation gives CASSYTLGQGVHEQYF.

The rearrangement uses TRBV20-1 and TRBJ2-1, with 10 bases matching TRBD2. The CDR3 runs 15 residues. The junction had 14 bases not matched to a gene; V was cut back by 3 bases and J by 12 bases. Germline V gene lookup returns CDR1 DFQATT and CDR2 SNEGSKA (reference sequence). DNA of the CDR3: TGCAGTGCTAGTAGGAGCGGGAGGGCCGAAGGTGGGCAGTTCTTC. It specifies CSASRSGRAEGGQFF.

The genes are TRBV5-5 and TRBJ2-1, with a possible D match to TRBD1 (6 bases). V was clipped by 5 bases and J by 6 bases, with 15 bases between them. Germline lookup yields CDR1 SGHKS and CDR2 YYEKEE (reference sequence). The length of the CDR3 is 14 residues. The CDR3 DNA reads TGTGCCAGCAGGCGACAGGACAGTCCCAATGAGCAGTTCTTC. This translates into CASRRQDSPNEQFF.

This chain uses TRBV28 with TRBJ2-5; 10 bases match TRBD1. V lost 5 bases and J lost 4; bases outside the gene matches: 4. The CDR3 loop spans 14 amino acids. Germline CDR1 is MDHEN and CDR2 is SYDVKM. The CDR3 reads CASSPWDRGETQYF. The CDR3 nucleotides read TGTGCCAGCAGTCCCTGGGACAGGGGAGAGACCCAGTACTTC.

This rearrangement joins TRBV15 to TRBJ1-4, with unresolved D. The CDR3 consists of 15 residues. CDR1 is LNHNV, CDR2 YYDKDF, per germline (reference sequence). V gave up 0 bases and J gave up 0 bases, with 5 bases separating them. In DNA, the CDR3 is TGTGCCACCAGCAGAGATCTTCCAACTAATGAAAAACTGTTTTTT. It encodes CATSRDLPTNEKLFF.

The rearrangement uses TRBV24-1 and TRBJ2-1; 12 bases align to TRBD2. The CDR3 contains 16 residues. The V and J ends lost 12 bases and 6 bases, in that order; junction bases with no gene match: 14. The germline CDR1 and CDR2 sequences are KGHDR and SFDVKD. CDR3 coding DNA: TGTGCCCTCCCCTTTGCTAGCGGGAGGGTGGGCAATGAGCAGTTCTTC. It is translated as CALPFASGRVGNEQFF.

The J gene is TRBJ2-3, the V gene TRBV5-1, with D perhaps TRBD1 (5 bases). This CDR3 has 16 amino acids. Trimming shortened V by 0 bases and J by 0 bases, and 11 bases separated the two germline ends. CDR1 and CDR2 (germline): SGHRS, YFSETQ. CDR3: CASSLDWTSSTDTQYF. DNA for the CDR3: TGCGCCAGCAGCTTGGATTGGACATCTAGCACAGATACGCAGTATTTT.

The chain joins TRBV10-3 to TRBJ1-5, with D tentatively TRBD1 (6 bases). This CDR3 comprises 16 residues. Germline V gene lookup returns CDR1 ENHRY and CDR2 SYGVKD. V lost 2 bases to trimming and J lost 1 base, with 12 bases between them. The CDR3 DNA follows: TGTGCCATCAGTGAGGAAGGGGGAGAGAGCAATCAGCCCCAGCATTTT. Encoded protein: CAISEEGGESNQPQHF.

The genes are TRBV11-2 and TRBJ2-1, with TRBD2 matching over 8 bases. Germline assignment: CDR1 SGHAT and CDR2 FQNNGV. CDR3 length: 15 amino acids. V was pared by 5 bases and J by 2 bases, with 5 bases of the junction left unmatched. Written as DNA, the CDR3 is TGTGCCAGCAGCCCAGCTAGCGGGCCCTACAATGAGCAGTTCTTC. Translated: CASSPASGPYNEQFF. Full variable domain (rest looked up from reference TRBV11-2 and TRBJ2-1): EAGVAQSPRYKIIEKRQSVAFWCNPISGHATLYWYQQILGQGPKLLIQFQNNGVVDDSQLPKDRFSAERLKGVDSTLKIQPAKLEDSAVYLCASSPASGPYNEQFFGPGTRLTVL.

This sequence joins TRBV5-1 and TRBJ1-4, with 7 bases matching TRBD1. CDR1 and CDR2 (germline): SGHRS, YFSETQ. The CDR3 is 17 amino acids. V shed 0 bases, J shed 0 bases, and the junction held 5 bases outside the gene matches. CDR3 sequence (DNA): TGCGCCAGCAGCTTGGGAGGGGGCGTAACAACTAATGAAAAACTGTTTTTT. Residues: CASSLGGGVTTNEKLFF.

The J gene is TRBJ1-5, the V gene TRBV19, with TRBD1 matching over 8 bases. The CDR3 is made up of 13 amino acids. Unmatched junction bases numbered 8, after V lost 10 bases and J lost 6 bases. Germline V CDR1 and CDR2: LNHDA, SQIVND (reference sequence). This CDR3 is CATGTGVGQPQHF. The CDR3 region has the DNA TGTGCCACCGGGACAGGTGTTGGTCAGCCCCAGCATTTT.

The V call is TRBV20-1, the J call TRBJ1-2, with TRBD1 matching 8 bases. The length of the CDR3 is 11 residues. Looked up from germline, CDR1 is DFQATT and CDR2 is SNEGSKA (reference sequence). Unmatched junction bases numbered 1, after V lost 6 bases and J lost 4 bases. Here the CDR3 DNA reads TGCAGTGCCCAGGGGGCCTATGGCTACACCTTC. Protein sequence: CSAQGAYGYTF.

This clone has only a few counts. The chain carries TRBV5-5 and TRBJ2-1; D might be TRBD2 (6 bases). V dropped 4 bases and J dropped 8 bases, with 19 bases sitting between them. This CDR3 region has 15 residues. The germline CDR1 and CDR2 sequences are SGHKS and YYEKEE (reference sequence). The CDR3 protein is CASSRGVMGGDEQFF. Written as DNA, the CDR3 is TGTGCCAGCAGCCGGGGCGTGATGGGGGGAGATGAGCAGTTCTTC.